This T cell receptor beta chain is drawn from a study of T cell responses to AZD1222 COVID-19 vaccine. Study observations and caveats: Baseline seropositivity occurred in only a handful of AZD1222 recipients. CD4 TCRs covered the whole spike, strongest at regions 160-218 and 743-854.

Germline CDR1 reads LNHDA; CDR2 reads SQIVND (reference sequence). The CDR3 runs to 15 residues. V was clipped by 9 bases and J by 2 bases; unmatched bases: 9. Comment on this clone: Its target is not known.

Libraries were prepared by immunoSEQ multiplex PCR; TCRdb keeps only in-frame clonotypes and omits some of them. Among around 160,000 clones listed, 88% were seen once. The gene calls are TRBV19 and TRBJ2-5; 10 bases map to TRBD2. Here the sequenced sample was peripheral blood, taken on day 0 of AZD1222 vaccination. This clonotype was sampled from an adult in good health. CDR3: CASRGSGGLQETQYF. The DNA of the CDR3 is TGTGCCAGCAGGGGTAGCGGGGGGTTACAAGAGACCCAGTACTTC.